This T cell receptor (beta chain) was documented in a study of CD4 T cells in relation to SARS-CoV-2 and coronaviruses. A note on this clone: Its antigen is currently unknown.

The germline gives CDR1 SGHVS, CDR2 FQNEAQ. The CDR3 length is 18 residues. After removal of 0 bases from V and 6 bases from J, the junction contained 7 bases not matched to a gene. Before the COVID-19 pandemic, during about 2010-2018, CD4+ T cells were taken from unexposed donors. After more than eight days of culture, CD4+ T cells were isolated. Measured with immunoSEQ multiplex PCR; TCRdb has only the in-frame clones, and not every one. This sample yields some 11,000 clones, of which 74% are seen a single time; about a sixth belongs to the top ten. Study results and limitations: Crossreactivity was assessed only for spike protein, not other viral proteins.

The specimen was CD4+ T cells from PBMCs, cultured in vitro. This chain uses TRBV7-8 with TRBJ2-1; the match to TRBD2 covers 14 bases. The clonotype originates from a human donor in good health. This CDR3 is CASSLALPGTSGSNEQFF. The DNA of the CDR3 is TGTGCCAGCAGCTTAGCGCTCCCCGGGACTAGCGGGAGCAATGAGCAGTTCTTC.